This paragraph reports one TCR beta chain. Its antigen is not known. Construction of the TCRbeta library involved unique molecular identifiers. One entry per CDR3 protein, called by TCRdb with MiXCR from the PCR reads. The data show 70,000 or so distinct CDR3 sequences, with roughly a tenth seen just once and about 13% held by the top ten. This specimen comes from a study of T-cell reconstitution after alpha-beta-depleted transplantation in children. V lost 5 bases to trimming and J lost 0 bases; unmatched junction nucleotides: 7. CDR3 length equals 17 residues. Study-wide findings and caveats: As was reported, about two months after transplant, alpha-beta T cells came from several hundred expanded graft clones. Several patients had high TCRbeta diversity at day 60; it came from surviving recipient T cells and thymic progenitors. Hyperexpanded clones declined; after one year, newly produced T cells mostly supplied diversity.

The sample here was PBMCs, taken before TCRalphabeta/CD19-depleted stem cell transplant. The V gene is TRBV12-3 or TRBV12-4, the J gene TRBJ2-3; 11 positions agree with TRBD2. The sequence was collected from a boy aged 5-17 years with acute myeloid leukemia, due to receive a stem cell transplant. The CDR3 DNA is TGTGCCAGCAGTCCGGGACTAGCGGTTCCTAGCACAGATACGCAGTATTTT. The encoded protein is CASSPGLAVPSTDTQYF.